The next 6 T cell receptor beta chains were all read from a single sample in a study of blood T cell repertoires in COVID-19 (dated by TCRdb to the early 2020s). Library construction relied on the immunoSEQ multiplex PCR assay. Drawn from immuneACCESS, this table holds only the in-frame rearrangements with V and J called that TCRdb kept. Clones are partly lost; checked studies trace under half to an unresolved V gene and leave the rest unexplained. This sample is represented by approximately 300,000 clones; 80% to 90% of them were singletons. In total, the top ten clones hold 4% to 4.5% of the sample. The sample taken for sequencing was PBMCs or T cells enriched from blood (not recorded which). All receptors come from a woman in her 30s who had recovered from COVID-19.

The chain couples TRBV28 to TRBJ1-2, with D possibly TRBD1 on 6 matching bases. Deletions cut 2 bases from V and 2 bases from J, with 24 bases between. In germline, CDR1 is MDHEN, CDR2 SYDVKM. This CDR3 comprises 19 residues. CDR3 sequence reads: CASSLEVGGGPPGNYGYTF. The CDR3 DNA reads TGTGCCAGCAGTTTAGAAGTGGGTGGGGGCCCCCCTGGCAACTATGGCTACACCTTC.

In its sample, this clone was seen a few times. The chain couples TRBV19 to TRBJ2-2; 8 bases align to TRBD2. Germline V gives CDR1 LNHDA, CDR2 SQIVND (reference sequence). V gave up 9 bases and J gave up 4 bases; unmatched junction bases: 13. The CDR3 is 16 residues long. The DNA of the CDR3 is TGTGCCAGCCTCCTACCCTGCGCGGGGGGCACCGGGGAGCTGTTTTTT. It codes for CASLLPCAGGTGELFF.

This clone has just a few counts. The chain has TRBV5-1 and TRBJ1-1, with 10 positions matching TRBD1. The CDR3 is 14 amino acids. The J segment lost 5 bases and the V segment lost 4 bases, leaving 5 bases of the junction unmatched. CDR1 is SGHRS and CDR2 is YFSETQ in the germline V gene. The CDR3 protein is CASSPGQGRTEAFF. DNA of the CDR3: TGCGCCAGCAGCCCGGGACAGGGGAGAACTGAAGCTTTCTTT. Variable domain in full (rest from reference TRBV5-1 and TRBJ1-1): KAGVTQTPRYLIKTRGQQVTLSCSPISGHRSVSWYQQTPGQGLQFLFEYFSETQRNKGNFPGRFSGRQFSNSRSEMNVSTLELGDSALYLCASSPGQGRTEAFFGQGTRLTVV.

This clone has just a few counts. The chain is built from TRBV12-5 and TRBJ2-2; possibly TRBD2 for D (6 bases). CDR3 length: 14 amino acids. Germline V lookup: CDR1 LGHNT, CDR2 FRNRAP. V dropped 2 bases and J dropped 6 bases, with 10 bases sitting between them. DNA for the CDR3: TGTGCTAGTGGTTTGCTTAGCGGTGCCGGGGAGCTGTTTTTT. Translating it yields CASGLLSGAGELFF.

The V gene is TRBV13, the J gene TRBJ2-7, with D possibly matching TRBD2 (8 bases). Trimming cost V 5 bases and J 2 bases, with 28 bases left between them. The length of the CDR3 is 19 residues. Germline CDR1 reads PRHDT; CDR2 reads FYEKMQ (reference sequence). The CDR3 DNA sequence: TGTGCCAGCAGCATCCGACAGGGATCGCTACTAGCGGAAGCCTACGAGCAGTACTTC. Its translation: CASSIRQGSLLAEAYEQYF.

A single count supports this clone. The rearrangement joins TRBV5-1 to TRBJ1-4; maybe TRBD1 (6 bases). V lost 3 bases and J 4 bases, leaving 10 bases between the germline ends. This CDR3 spans 14 amino acids. In germline, CDR1 is SGHRS, CDR2 YFSETQ. The CDR3 DNA follows: TGCGCCAGCAGCTCGGACAGAAATAATGAAAAACTGTTTTTT. Translation gives CASSSDRNNEKLFF.